This T cell receptor (beta chain) was retrieved from a study of CD8+ T cells in alopecia areata. The CDR3 totals 18 residues. Germline CDR1 and CDR2: SEHNR and FQNEAQ (reference sequence). The V end lost 7 bases, the J end lost 1 base, and 20 bases lay between the germline ends. Following RNA extraction, reverse transcription yielded cDNA that acted as the sequencing template. The repertoire was sequenced with immunoSEQ multiplex PCR; TCRdb's copy has only in-frame clones and lacks some. The sample consists of 150,000 to 200,000 clones, roughly 60% of them appearing once. Noted treatment: oral pan-JAK inhibitor, 5-10 mg twice daily.

The receptor's source is a human donor with alopecia areata. The sample was CD4+ T cells sorted from blood, taken at approximately week 56, from a patient treated with tofacitinib. The chain has TRBV7-9 and TRBJ2-6, with D possibly matching TRBD2 (7 bases). The CDR3 loop is CASTTLWAGASGANVLTF. The CDR3 nucleotides are TGTGCCAGCACCACCTTGTGGGCGGGGGCTTCTGGGGCCAACGTCCTGACTTTC. Using reference TRBV7-9 and TRBJ2-6 for the parts outside the CDR3, the full variable domain is DTGVSQNPRHKITKRGQNVTFRCDPISEHNRLYWYRQTLGQGPEFLTYFQNEAQLEKSRLLSDRFSAERPKGSFSTLEIQRTEQGDSAMYLCASTTLWAGASGANVLTFGAGSRLTVL.